The T cell receptor beta chain described here comes from a study of T cells after yellow fever vaccination. This clonotype was counted at least ten times. Production of TCR cDNA was by 5'RACE template switching, which also added a universal primer site and UMIs. TCRdb processed the 5' RACE reads anew with MiXCR; each CDR3 protein has one entry. The sample includes roughly 190,000 distinct CDR3 sequences, 11% seen only once; the top ten take 36%. The CDR3 covers 15 residues. Germline V gives CDR1 SGHDT, CDR2 YYEEEE. Trimming removed 3 bases from V and 4 bases from J, with 14 bases in between. The J gene is TRBJ1-5, the V gene TRBV5-6; no firm D call. The TCR comes from a man between 18 and 29 years old who received the YFV17D yellow fever vaccine. This specimen was CD8+ T cells sorted from PBMCs, taken 15 days after the yellow fever booster vaccination. DNA for the CDR3: TGTGCCAGCAGCTCGTGGAGTTTTTGGAATCAGCCCCAGCATTTT. This encodes CASSSWSFWNQPQHF. Filled out from reference TRBV5-6 and TRBJ1-5, the complete variable domain reads DAGVTQSPTHLIKTRGQQVTLRCSPKSGHDTVSWYQQALGQGPQFIFQYYEEEERQRGNFPDRFSGHQFPNYSSELNVNALLLGDSALYLCASSSWSFWNQPQHFGDGTRLSIL.